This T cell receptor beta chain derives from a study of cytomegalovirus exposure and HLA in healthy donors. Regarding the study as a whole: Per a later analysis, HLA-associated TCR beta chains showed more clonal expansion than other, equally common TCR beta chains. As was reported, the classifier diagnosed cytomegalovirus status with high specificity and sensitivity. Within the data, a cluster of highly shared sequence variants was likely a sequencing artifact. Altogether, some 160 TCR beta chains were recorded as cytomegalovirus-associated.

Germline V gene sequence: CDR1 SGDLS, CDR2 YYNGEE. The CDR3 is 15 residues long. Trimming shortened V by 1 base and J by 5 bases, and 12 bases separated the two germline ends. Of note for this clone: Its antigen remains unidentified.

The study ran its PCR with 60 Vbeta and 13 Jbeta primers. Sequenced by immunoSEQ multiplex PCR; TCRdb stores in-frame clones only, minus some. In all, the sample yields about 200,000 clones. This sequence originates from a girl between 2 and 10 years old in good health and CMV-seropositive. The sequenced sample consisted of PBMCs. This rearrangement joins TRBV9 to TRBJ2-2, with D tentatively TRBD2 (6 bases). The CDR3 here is CASSVSVAETGELFF. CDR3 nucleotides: TGTGCCAGCAGCGTATCCGTAGCGGAGACCGGGGAGCTGTTTTTT.